A single sample gave rise to the 22 T cell receptor beta chains below, sequenced in a study of blood T cell repertoires in COVID-19. Profiled with immunoSEQ multiplex PCR; TCRdb holds only in-frame clones, not every one. The sample contains over 300,000 clones, 80% to 90% of which appear only once. The material sequenced was peripheral blood. The source of these receptors is a man in his forties or fifties with acute or convalescent COVID-19.

The chain joins TRBV13 to TRBJ1-6; 10 bases agree with TRBD1. This CDR3 region has 18 residues. CDR1 and CDR2 (germline): PRHDT, FYEKMQ (reference sequence). V lost 5 bases to trimming and J lost 5 bases; unmatched junction nucleotides: 12. CDR3 nucleotides: TGTGCCAGCAGCGACCGGGACAGGGGTAGGGCTAATAATTCACCCCTCCACTTT. It specifies CASSDRDRGRANNSPLHF.

The J gene is TRBJ1-2, the V gene TRBV9; D might be TRBD1 (6 bases). This CDR3 is built from 14 residues. The V gene's germline CDR1 is SGDLS and CDR2 YYNGEE. Trimming took 0 bases from V and 4 from J, leaving 10 bases between them. The CDR3 region has the DNA TGTGCCAGCAGCGTAGGGGGGCAGGTCTATGGCTACACCTTC. It translates to CASSVGGQVYGYTF.

The chain combines TRBV5-8 with TRBJ1-1, with 9 bases aligning to TRBD1. Germline V gene sequence: CDR1 SGHTS, CDR2 YDEGEE. With V trimmed by 3 bases and J by 6 bases, 6 bases remained unmatched. The CDR3 is 14 amino acids. The CDR3: CASSWPTGGPEAFF. The CDR3 DNA reads TGTGCCAGCAGCTGGCCTACAGGGGGCCCTGAAGCTTTCTTT.

The chain joins TRBV19 to TRBJ2-2; 9 bases agree with TRBD2. This CDR3 spans 16 amino acids. After removal of 2 bases from V and 5 bases from J, the junction contained 6 bases not matched to a gene. Per germline, CDR1 LNHDA and CDR2 SQIVND (reference sequence). In DNA, the CDR3 is TGTGCCAGTAGTATACGGCGGGGGGGCCATACCGGGGAGCTGTTTTTT. It translates to CASSIRRGGHTGELFF.

The chain joins TRBV19 to TRBJ1-4; D unclear. The germline V and J ends were trimmed by 7 bases and 4 bases, with 13 bases remaining between them. This CDR3 is 14 amino acids long. Germline V gene lookup returns CDR1 LNHDA and CDR2 SQIVND (reference sequence). This CDR3 is CASTVAQFNEKLFF. CDR3 in DNA: TGTGCCAGTACCGTGGCACAGTTTAATGAAAAACTGTTTTTT.

CDR3 DNA: TGTGCCAGCAGCACACAGGGCTATGGCTACACCTTC. Its protein product is CASSTQGYGYTF. This chain connects TRBV11-2 to TRBJ1-2, with D perhaps matching TRBD1 (6 bases). Germline V gives CDR1 SGHAT, CDR2 FQNNGV. This CDR3 contains 12 residues. V was cut by 5 bases and J by 4 bases, with 8 bases left in between.

This CDR3 is CASSERYGHHFSYGYTF. The CDR3 nucleotides read TGTGCCAGCAGTGAAAGGTATGGACACCACTTTTCCTATGGCTACACCTTC. This chain links TRBV6-1 with TRBJ1-2, with a possible D match to TRBD1 (5 bases). V lost 2 bases, J lost 4 bases, and 20 bases lay in between. This CDR3 region has 17 residues. From germline, CDR1 is MNHNS and CDR2 SASEGT.

V and J are TRBV4-3 and TRBJ2-6, with D possibly matching TRBD1 (5 bases). The CDR3 has 16 amino acids. Germline assignment: CDR1 LGHNA and CDR2 YSLEER. The germline V and J ends were trimmed by 0 bases and 0 bases, with 6 bases remaining between them. CDR3 region: CASSQDTGSGANVLTF. As DNA, the CDR3 is TGCGCCAGCAGCCAAGATACAGGCTCTGGGGCCAACGTCCTGACTTTC.

J is TRBJ2-7 and V is TRBV13; 7 bases are shared with TRBD2. Trimming at V came to 3 bases and at J to 4 bases, leaving 9 bases not matched to a gene. Germline V gene lookup returns CDR1 PRHDT and CDR2 FYEKMQ (reference sequence). This CDR3 contains 15 residues. The CDR3: CASSFLAGGSYEQYF. CDR3 bases: TGTGCCAGCAGCTTCTTAGCGGGCGGGTCTTACGAGCAGTACTTC.

Only a few counts were recorded for this clone. The rearrangement joins TRBV5-1 to TRBJ2-7; the D gene is possibly TRBD1 (5 bases). This CDR3 has 12 residues. The germline CDR1 and CDR2 sequences are SGHRS and YFSETQ. V was clipped by 1 base and J by 4 bases, with 6 bases between them. CDR3 in DNA: TGCGCCAGCAGCTTGAAGGGGTACGAGCAGTACTTC. It codes for CASSLKGYEQYF.

This chain uses TRBV2 with TRBJ2-7; TRBD2 matches 9 bases. The CDR3 is made up of 15 amino acids. V dropped 3 bases and J dropped 6; count of bases not matched to a gene: 9. CDR1 and CDR2 (germline): SNHLY, FYNNEI. CDR3 residues: CASSEGGRGTLEQYF. The CDR3, as DNA: TGTGCCAGCAGTGAGGGCGGGAGGGGCACACTCGAGCAGTACTTC.

This chain connects TRBV2 to TRBJ2-2, with TRBD2 as a possible D gene (7 bases). Germline V gives CDR1 SNHLY, CDR2 FYNNEI. V gave up 5 bases and J gave up 6 bases, with 10 bases separating them. There are 13 residues in the CDR3. The DNA for the CDR3 is TGTGCCAGCAGTAGGGAGGGGGCCGGGGAGCTGTTTTTT. Its translation is CASSREGAGELFF. Full variable domain (outside the CDR3, taken from reference TRBV2 and TRBJ2-2): EPEVTQTPSHQVTQMGQEVILRCVPISNHLYFYWYRQILGQKVEFLVSFYNNEISEKSEIFDDQFSVERPDGSNFTLKIRSTKLEDSAMYFCASSREGAGELFFGEGSRLTVL.

This chain joins TRBV14 and TRBJ1-3; D is ambiguous. V was pared by 0 bases and J by 0 bases, with 15 bases between. The CDR3 totals 18 residues. The germline gives CDR1 SGHDN, CDR2 FVKESK. The CDR3 DNA reads as TGTGCCAGCAGCCAAGAAAGTGGGCGTTTTTACTCTGGAAACACCATATATTTT. Translation gives CASSQESGRFYSGNTIYF.

The gene calls are TRBV12-2 and TRBJ2-2; the table's D gene call, TRBD2, was not cross checked with the DNA. TRBV12-2 is listed as a pseudogene. The CDR3 length is 19 residues. This CDR3 reads CASRFGTSGGATNTGELFF. The CDR3 bases are TGTGCAAGTCGCTTTGGGACTAGCGGGGGGGCCACGAACACCGGGGAGCTGTTTTTT.

V is TRBV9 and J is TRBJ2-1; 9 bases line up with TRBD2. V was clipped by 4 bases and J by 5 bases; unmatched bases: 13. The CDR3 consists of 17 residues. Per the germline V gene, CDR1 is SGDLS and CDR2 is YYNGEE. In DNA, the CDR3 is TGTGCCAGCAGCTATAGAAACAAGTTAGCGGGAGACAATGAGCAGTTCTTC. This encodes CASSYRNKLAGDNEQFF.

This clone was observed a single time. Other DNA sequences in the sample encode the same CDR3. The chain carries TRBV19 and TRBJ1-2; D is unresolved. Germline CDR1 is LNHDA and CDR2 is SQIVND (reference sequence). The V gene lost 3 bases and the J gene lost 3 bases, with 8 bases spanning the gap. This CDR3 spans 13 amino acids. CDR3 protein: CASSIGADYGYTF. The CDR3 DNA is TGTGCCAGTAGTATCGGAGCGGACTATGGCTACACCTTC.

This clone was seen a handful of times. This sequence joins TRBV6-6 and TRBJ1-2; 8 bases map to TRBD1. Germline V CDR1 and CDR2: MNHNY, SVGAGI (reference sequence). Trimming cost V 6 bases and J 4 bases; bases outside gene matches: 7. The CDR3 contains 14 residues. The CDR3 coding sequence is TGTGCCAGCAGACCTCCAGACAGGGGCTATGGCTACACCTTC. Its translation is CASRPPDRGYGYTF.

The V gene is TRBV27, the J gene TRBJ1-4; D is unresolved. CDR1 MNHEY and CDR2 SMNVEV come from the germline V gene (reference sequence). Trimming took 3 bases from V and 6 from J, leaving 8 bases between them. The CDR3 contains 13 residues. The CDR3 sequence is CASSFGVHEKLFF. CDR3 coding DNA: TGTGCCAGCAGTTTTGGAGTTCATGAAAAACTGTTTTTT. The variable domain in full, with the rest retrieved from reference TRBV27 and TRBJ1-4, is EAQVTQNPRYLITVTGKKLTVTCSQNMNHEYMSWYRQDPGLGLRQIYYSMNVEVTDKGDVPEGYKVSRKEKRNFPLILESPSPNQTSLYFCASSFGVHEKLFFGSGTQLSVL.

The chain is built from TRBV29-1 and TRBJ2-7, with 9 bases aligning to TRBD1. V lost 6 bases to trimming and J lost 2 bases; unmatched junction nucleotides: 8. Germline CDR1 and CDR2: SQVTM and ANQGSEA. This CDR3 contains 14 residues. The CDR3 nucleotides are TGCAGCGTGGCGGGACAGGGTTATCCCTACGAGCAGTACTTC. This encodes CSVAGQGYPYEQYF.

The rearrangement joins TRBV28 to TRBJ2-7; TRBD2 agrees at 13 bases. The germline V gene encodes CDR1 MDHEN and CDR2 SYDVKM. The trim removed 7 bases at V and 5 bases at J, leaving 11 bases unmatched. The CDR3 length is 16 residues. CDR3 loop: CASNTLAGGPFNEQYF. The CDR3 DNA sequence: TGTGCCAGCAACACACTAGCGGGAGGGCCTTTTAACGAGCAGTACTTC.

The count of this clone is one. This chain uses TRBV5-1 with TRBJ2-5, with D perhaps matching TRBD1 (5 bases). The CDR3 loop spans 14 amino acids. V was pared by 4 bases and J by 1 base, with 11 bases between. Germline lookup yields CDR1 SGHRS and CDR2 YFSETQ. This CDR3 reads CASSDWTTQETQYF. For the CDR3, the DNA is TGCGCCAGCAGCGACTGGACAACCCAAGAGACCCAGTACTTC.

This clone was seen once. This chain uses TRBV15 with TRBJ2-7; 8 nucleotides line up with TRBD2. In germline, CDR1 is LNHNV, CDR2 YYDKDF (reference sequence). J gave up 2 bases and V 5 bases, and 8 bases lay outside the gene matches. This CDR3 has 15 amino acids. The CDR3 sequence is CATSQGAGEAYEQYF. CDR3 sequence (DNA): TGTGCCACCAGCCAAGGAGCGGGGGAGGCCTACGAGCAGTACTTC. Full variable domain (remainder filled in from reference TRBV15 and TRBJ2-7): DAMVIQNPRYQVTQFGKPVTLSCSQTLNHNVMYWYQQKSSQAPKLLFHYYDKDFNNEADTPDNFQSRRPNTSFCFLDIRSPGLGDTAMYLCATSQGAGEAYEQYFGPGTRLTVT.